This entry lists 22 T cell receptor beta chains sequenced from one sample in a study of blood T cell repertoires in COVID-19 (dated by TCRdb to the early 2020s). Receptors were amplified or captured by the immunoSEQ multiplex PCR assay. TCRdb took this table from immuneACCESS and kept in-frame rearrangements with V and J called. Such tables lack part of the clones; where checked against another copy, unresolved V genes explain under half of the gap, and the rest is unexplained. Across this sample there are 150,000 to 180,000 clones, with approximately 85% seen only once. The ten largest clones represent 0.63% of the sample. Material for sequencing was peripheral blood. The receptors stem from a man aged 55-75 years with COVID-19, enrolled during active disease.

This clone was seen just once. The chain couples TRBV6-5 to TRBJ2-7, with a tentative D call TRBD1 (6 bases). The CDR3 runs 13 residues. Trimming pared 8 bases from V and 5 bases from J, leaving 16 bases between. Germline-derived CDR1 and CDR2 are MNHEY and SVGAGI. The DNA of the CDR3 is TGTGCCAGCTCATCAGGGGTCCGCCACGAGCAGTACTTC. Protein product: CASSSGVRHEQYF.

J is TRBJ1-2 and V is TRBV4-3; 8 nucleotides match TRBD1. The V gene's germline CDR1 is LGHNA and CDR2 YSLEER. Trimming took 4 bases from V and 6 from J; bases not matched to a gene: 13. The CDR3 spans 16 residues. CDR3: CASSPRVFTGGDGYTF. CDR3 DNA sequence: TGCGCCAGCAGCCCCCGAGTGTTTACAGGGGGTGATGGCTACACCTTC.

The chain links TRBV6-6 to TRBJ1-6, with 10 bases lining up with TRBD1. The CDR3 runs 16 residues. From germline, CDR1 is MNHNY and CDR2 SVGAGI (reference sequence). J was trimmed by 10 bases and V by 8 bases; bases with no gene match: 14. The CDR3 is CASLSGGTGVGSPLHF. The CDR3 bases are TGTGCCAGCCTCTCGGGGGGGACAGGGGTAGGGTCACCCCTCCACTTT.

J is TRBJ2-7 and V is TRBV19, with D perhaps TRBD2 (5 bases). The CDR3 runs to 16 residues. The germline V and J ends were trimmed by 5 bases and 2 bases, with 19 bases remaining between them. CDR1 is LNHDA and CDR2 is SQIVND in the germline V gene (reference sequence). CDR3 sequence: CASSPKSAGRTYEQYF. The CDR3 nucleotides read TGTGCCAGTAGTCCCAAGAGTGCGGGCCGGACCTACGAGCAGTACTTC.

This chain connects TRBV4-3 to TRBJ1-2, with 7 bases identical to TRBD1. Germline loops: CDR1 LGHNA, CDR2 YSLEER. The V segment lost 3 bases and the J segment 5 bases; nucleotides outside the gene matches: 6. This CDR3 contains 14 residues. The CDR3 DNA is TGCGCCAGCAGCCAGGGGACAGACCTATATGGCTACACCTTC. Protein: CASSQGTDLYGYTF.

The J gene is TRBJ2-3, the V gene TRBV7-9, with 8 positions matching TRBD1. V was clipped by 5 bases and J by 1 base; unmatched bases: 8. Per the germline V gene, CDR1 is SEHNR and CDR2 is FQNEAQ (reference sequence). The CDR3 spans 16 residues. CDR3 nucleotide sequence: TGTGCCAGCAGCCATCCGGACAGGGTGGGCACAGATACGCAGTATTTT. Its protein product is CASSHPDRVGTDTQYF.

V usage is TRBV18 and J usage is TRBJ1-6, with D possibly matching TRBD1 (5 bases). Germline V gives CDR1 KGHSH, CDR2 LQKENI. Trimming pared 5 bases from V and 10 bases from J, leaving 15 bases between. CDR3 length equals 14 residues. CDR3 sequence reads: CASSSNYGGSPLHF. The CDR3 nucleotides read TGTGCCAGCTCATCTAACTACGGGGGGTCACCCCTCCACTTT.

This clone has just a few counts. This chain connects TRBV19 to TRBJ1-1, with D possibly matching TRBD1 (5 bases). The CDR3 runs to 14 residues. Trimming left V 5 bases short and J 2 bases short, with 12 bases between. Germline V lookup: CDR1 LNHDA, CDR2 SQIVND (reference sequence). CDR3 sequence (DNA): TGTGCCAGTAGTGCCTTAGGACAAAACACTGAAGCTTTCTTT. The encoded protein is CASSALGQNTEAFF.

This rearrangement joins TRBV29-1 to TRBJ2-7; D perhaps matches TRBD2 (5 bases). CDR3 length: 12 amino acids. Looked up from germline, CDR1 is SQVTM and CDR2 is ANQGSEA. Trimming took off 4 bases at V and 2 bases at J, with 9 bases between the two ends. The CDR3 is CSVVRGTYEQYF. DNA of the CDR3: TGCAGCGTTGTACGGGGAACCTACGAGCAGTACTTC.

The chain recombines TRBV6-1 with TRBJ1-2, with a tentative D call TRBD1 (6 bases). The germline CDR1 and CDR2 sequences are MNHNS and SASEGT. Trimming removed 3 bases from V and 8 bases from J, with 13 bases in between. This CDR3 contains 13 residues. The CDR3 loop reads CASSERGRSGYTF. The CDR3 region has the DNA TGTGCCAGCAGTGAGCGGGGGCGGTCAGGCTACACCTTC.

The chain links TRBV7-9 to TRBJ1-2; possibly TRBD1 for D (6 bases). Trimming took 5 bases from V and 4 from J, leaving 14 bases between them. The CDR3 loop spans 14 amino acids. Germline V gene lookup returns CDR1 SEHNR and CDR2 FQNEAQ (reference sequence). The CDR3 region is CASSHWTVTYGYTF. CDR3 in DNA: TGTGCCAGCAGCCACTGGACAGTAACCTATGGCTACACCTTC.

This clone turned up a few times. One end of the junction does not line up with germline, which may come from a read error. The chain couples TRBV6-1 to TRBJ1-2; a possible D gene is TRBD1 (5 bases). CDR1 MNHNS and CDR2 SASEGT come from the germline V gene. The CDR3 spans 13 residues. This CDR3 reads CASSEPTGRALPF. In DNA, the CDR3 is TGTGCCAGCAGTGAACCCACGGGCAGGGCTCTCCCATTC.

V usage is TRBV3-1 (or the pseudogene TRBV3-2) and J usage is TRBJ1-4, with 11 bases lining up with TRBD1. CDR1 LGHDT and CDR2 YNNKEL come from the germline V gene (reference sequence). Germline trimming cut 5 bases from V and 8 bases from J; bases unmatched to any gene: 13. The CDR3 loop spans 17 amino acids. The CDR3 region has the DNA TGTGCCAGCAGCACTGGACAGGGGGCCGGGCGCCGCGAAAAACTGTTTTTT. It encodes CASSTGQGAGRREKLFF.

This chain joins TRBV7-2 and TRBJ1-5; D possibly corresponds to TRBD1 (6 bases). This CDR3 comprises 14 residues. CDR1 is SGHTA, CDR2 FQGNSA, per germline. The V and J ends lost 5 bases and 4 bases respectively, with 12 bases between them. As DNA, the CDR3 is TGTGCCAGCAGCCGGGGGGGCGTGAATCAGCCCCAGCATTTT. Amino acids: CASSRGGVNQPQHF.

This clone has more than one count but fewer than ten. This rearrangement joins TRBV5-6 to TRBJ1-2, with 12 bases fitting TRBD1. Per germline, CDR1 SGHDT and CDR2 YYEEEE. The junction had 8 bases not matched to a gene; V was cut back by 3 bases and J by 5 bases. CDR3 size: 16 residues. The CDR3 is CASSSSTGQGAYGYTF. Written as DNA, the CDR3 is TGTGCCAGCAGCTCCAGTACGGGACAGGGGGCTTATGGCTACACCTTC.

The rearrangement uses TRBV6-5 and TRBJ1-3; 9 bases line up with TRBD1. The CDR3 contains 16 residues. V was pared by 4 bases and J by 4 bases, with 8 bases of the junction left unmatched. CDR1 MNHEY and CDR2 SVGAGI come from the germline V gene. CDR3 bases: TGTGCCAGCAGTTCCACCGGGACAGGGTCAGGAAACACCATATATTTT. Its translation is CASSSTGTGSGNTIYF.

The chain joins TRBV6-2 or TRBV6-3 to TRBJ1-1; 7 bases line up with TRBD1. This CDR3 has 15 residues. CDR1 and CDR2 from the germline V gene are MNHEY and SVGEGT. V was pared by 2 bases and J by 1 base, with 4 bases of the junction left unmatched. This CDR3 reads CASSYGTVGNTEAFF. CDR3 in DNA: TGTGCCAGCAGTTACGGGACAGTGGGGAACACTGAAGCTTTCTTT.

This chain connects TRBV18 to TRBJ2-7; 9 bases are a match to TRBD2. The CDR3 length is 15 residues. J gave up 0 bases and V 0 bases, and 0 bases lay outside the gene matches. Germline V gives CDR1 KGHSH, CDR2 LQKENI. CDR3 region: CASSPPSGSSYEQYF. The CDR3 DNA follows: TGTGCCAGCTCACCACCTAGCGGGAGCTCCTACGAGCAGTACTTC.

The rearrangement links TRBV19 to TRBJ1-4, with no clear D. The germline V gene has CDR1 LNHDA and CDR2 SQIVND (reference sequence). There are 13 residues in the CDR3. V was trimmed by 6 bases and J by 0 bases, leaving 5 bases between them. The CDR3 coding sequence is TGTGCCAGTAGGAGAGCAACTAATGAAAAACTGTTTTTT. Its protein product is CASRRATNEKLFF.

The genes are TRBV30 and TRBJ1-5; D not certain. This CDR3 spans 9 amino acids. Germline CDR1 and CDR2: GTSNPN and SVGIG (reference sequence). DNA of the CDR3: TGTGTCCAAAATCAGCCCCAGCATTTT. It translates to CVQNQPQHF.

This clone was found a few times. The sample contains more than one DNA sequence encoding this CDR3. The chain has TRBV24-1 and TRBJ1-4; 8 bases align to TRBD1. This CDR3 spans 14 amino acids. V lost 4 bases to trimming and J lost 8 bases; unmatched junction nucleotides: 5. The germline V gene encodes CDR1 KGHDR and CDR2 SFDVKD. In nucleotides, the CDR3 is TGTGCCACCAGTGACCCACGGACAGGGGAAAAACTGTTTTTT. Its translation is CATSDPRTGEKLFF.

The chain employs TRBV21-1 and TRBJ1-2; TRBD1, the D gene given by the table, was not confirmed from the DNA. TRBV21-1 corresponds to a pseudogene. The CDR3 consists of 15 residues. Written as DNA, the CDR3 is TGTGCCAGCAGCCTAAGCCAGGGGTTTCCGCGTGGCTACACCTTC. As protein: CASSLSQGFPRGYTF.